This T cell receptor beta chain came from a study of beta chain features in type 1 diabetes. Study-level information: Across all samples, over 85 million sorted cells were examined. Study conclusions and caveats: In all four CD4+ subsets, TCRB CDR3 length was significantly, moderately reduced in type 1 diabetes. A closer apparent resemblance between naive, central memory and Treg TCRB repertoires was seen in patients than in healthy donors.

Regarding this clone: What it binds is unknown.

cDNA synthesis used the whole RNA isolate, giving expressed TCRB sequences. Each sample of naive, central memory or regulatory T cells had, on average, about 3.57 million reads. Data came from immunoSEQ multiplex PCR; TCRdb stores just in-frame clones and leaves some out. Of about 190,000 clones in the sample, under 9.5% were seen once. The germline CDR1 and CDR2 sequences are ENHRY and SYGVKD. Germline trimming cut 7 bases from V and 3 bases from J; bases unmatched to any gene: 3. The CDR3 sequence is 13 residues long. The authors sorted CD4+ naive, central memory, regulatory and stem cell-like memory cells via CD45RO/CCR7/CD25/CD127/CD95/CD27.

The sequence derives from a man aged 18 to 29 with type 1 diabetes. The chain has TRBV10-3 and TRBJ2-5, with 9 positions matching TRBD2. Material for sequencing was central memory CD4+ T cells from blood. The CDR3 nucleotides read TGTGCCATCAATCGCGGGGGGGAAGAGACCCAGTACTTC. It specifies CAINRGGEETQYF.